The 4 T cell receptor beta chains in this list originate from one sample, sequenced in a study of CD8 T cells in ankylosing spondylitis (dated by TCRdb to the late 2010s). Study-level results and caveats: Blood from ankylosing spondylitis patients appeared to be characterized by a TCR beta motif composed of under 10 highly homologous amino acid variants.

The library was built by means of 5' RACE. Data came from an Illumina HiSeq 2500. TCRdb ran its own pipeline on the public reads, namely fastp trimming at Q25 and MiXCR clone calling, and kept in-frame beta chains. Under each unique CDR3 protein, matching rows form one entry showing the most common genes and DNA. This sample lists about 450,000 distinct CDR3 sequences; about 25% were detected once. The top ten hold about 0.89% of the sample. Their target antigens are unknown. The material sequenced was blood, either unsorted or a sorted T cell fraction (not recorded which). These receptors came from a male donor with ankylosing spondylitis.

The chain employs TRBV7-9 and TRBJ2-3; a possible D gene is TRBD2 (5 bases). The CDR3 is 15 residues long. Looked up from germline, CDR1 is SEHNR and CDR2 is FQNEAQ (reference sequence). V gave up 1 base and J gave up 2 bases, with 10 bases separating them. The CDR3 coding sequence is TGTGCCAGCAGCTTAGACCTAGCAGACACAGATACGCAGTATTTT. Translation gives CASSLDLADTDTQYF.

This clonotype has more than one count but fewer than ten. The CDR3 here is CASSSGGDYTF. CDR3 nucleotide sequence: TGTGCCAGCAGCTCTGGGGGCGACTACACCTTC. The rearrangement joins TRBV3-1 to TRBJ1-2; D may be TRBD1 (6 bases). This CDR3 has 11 residues. The germline gives CDR1 LGHDT, CDR2 YNNKEL (reference sequence). V lost 5 bases, J lost 10 bases, and 11 bases lay in between.

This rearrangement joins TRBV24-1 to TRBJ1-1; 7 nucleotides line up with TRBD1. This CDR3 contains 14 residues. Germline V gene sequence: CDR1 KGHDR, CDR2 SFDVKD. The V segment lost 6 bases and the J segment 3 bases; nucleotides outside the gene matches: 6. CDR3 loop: CATSRTGVDTEAFF. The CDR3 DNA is TGTGCCACCAGTCGCACAGGGGTGGACACTGAAGCTTTCTTT.

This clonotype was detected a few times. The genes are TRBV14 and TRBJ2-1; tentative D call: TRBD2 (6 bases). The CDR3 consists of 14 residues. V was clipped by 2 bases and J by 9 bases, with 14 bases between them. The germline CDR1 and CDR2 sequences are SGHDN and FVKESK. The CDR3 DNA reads TGTGCCAGCAGCCAACAATTGGAGGGTTCTGAGCAGTTCTTC. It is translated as CASSQQLEGSEQFF.